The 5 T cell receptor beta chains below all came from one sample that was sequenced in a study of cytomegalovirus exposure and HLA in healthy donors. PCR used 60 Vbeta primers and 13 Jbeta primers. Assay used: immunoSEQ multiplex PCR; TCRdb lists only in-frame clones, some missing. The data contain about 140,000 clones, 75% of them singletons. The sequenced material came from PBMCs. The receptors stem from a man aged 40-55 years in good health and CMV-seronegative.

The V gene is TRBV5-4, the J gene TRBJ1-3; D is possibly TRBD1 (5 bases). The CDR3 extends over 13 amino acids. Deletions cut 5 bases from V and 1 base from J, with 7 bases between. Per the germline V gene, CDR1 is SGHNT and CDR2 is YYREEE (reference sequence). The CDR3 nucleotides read TGTGCCAGCAGTTCAGGGTCTGGAAACACCATATATTTT. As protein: CASSSGSGNTIYF.

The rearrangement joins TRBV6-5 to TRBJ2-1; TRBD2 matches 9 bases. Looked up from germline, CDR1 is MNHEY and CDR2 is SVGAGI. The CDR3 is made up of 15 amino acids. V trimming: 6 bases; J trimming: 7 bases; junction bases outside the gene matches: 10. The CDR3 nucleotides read TGTGCCAGCAGGAAGGGACTAGCTCCGGATAATGAGCAGTTCTTC. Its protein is CASRKGLAPDNEQFF.

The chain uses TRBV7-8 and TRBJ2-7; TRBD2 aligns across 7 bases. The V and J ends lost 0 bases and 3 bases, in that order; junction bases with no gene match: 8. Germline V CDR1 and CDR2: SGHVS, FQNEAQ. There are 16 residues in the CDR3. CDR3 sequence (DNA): TGTGCCAGCAGCTTAGCGGGCAGGCGGGACTACTACGAGCAGTACTTC. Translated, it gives CASSLAGRRDYYEQYF.

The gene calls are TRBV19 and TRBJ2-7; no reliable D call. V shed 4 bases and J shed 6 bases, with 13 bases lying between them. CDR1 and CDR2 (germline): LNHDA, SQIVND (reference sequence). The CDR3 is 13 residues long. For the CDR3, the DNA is TGTGCCAGTAGTACCACTATCGACGCCGAGCAGTACTTC. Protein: CASSTTIDAEQYF.

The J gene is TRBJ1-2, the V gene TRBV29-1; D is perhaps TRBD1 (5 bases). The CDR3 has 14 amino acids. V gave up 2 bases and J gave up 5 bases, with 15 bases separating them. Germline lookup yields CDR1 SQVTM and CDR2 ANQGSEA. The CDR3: CSVEWAGKGYGYTF. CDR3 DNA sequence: TGCAGCGTTGAATGGGCAGGGAAGGGGTATGGCTACACCTTC.